The 4 T cell receptor beta chains reported below all come from one sample, sequenced in a study of radiotherapy plus CTLA-4 blockade in lung cancer. Here immunoSEQ multiplex PCR was the method, and the copy in TCRdb shows in-frame clones only, minus some. The sample consists of about 72,000 clones, roughly four fifths of them appearing once. Sequences were derived from peripheral blood, sampled from a patient treated with radiotherapy plus ipilimumab. These receptors all come from a human donor with non-small cell lung cancer who had a partial response to radiotherapy plus ipilimumab.

J is TRBJ2-7 and V is TRBV7-9; the match to TRBD1 covers 8 bases. Losses at the gene ends were 1 base for V and 2 bases for J; bases not matched to a gene: 4. CDR3 size: 15 residues. The germline gives CDR1 SEHNR, CDR2 FQNEAQ (reference sequence). In nucleotides, the CDR3 is TGTGCCAGCAGCTTAGGGAGACAGGGGACCTACGAGCAGTACTTC. Its protein product is CASSLGRQGTYEQYF.

V usage is TRBV10-3 and J usage is TRBJ2-7, with TRBD1 as a possible D gene (5 bases). Trimming shortened V by 11 bases and J by 6 bases, and 17 bases separated the two germline ends. CDR3 length equals 12 residues. Germline assignment: CDR1 ENHRY and CDR2 SYGVKD. The CDR3 loop reads CASAEGAAEQYF. CDR3 in DNA: TGTGCCTCCGCGGAAGGGGCGGCCGAGCAGTACTTC.

This chain uses TRBV7-2 with TRBJ2-2; 7 bases map to TRBD1. The CDR3 spans 15 residues. Germline values: CDR1 SGHTA, CDR2 FQGNSA. V lost 1 base to trimming and J lost 5 bases; unmatched junction nucleotides: 4. CDR3 nucleotides: TGTGCCAGCAGCTTAGGGGGACAGATTACCGGGGAGCTGTTTTTT. Translation: CASSLGGQITGELFF.

This clone was counted once. The J gene is TRBJ2-1, the V gene TRBV7-6; maybe TRBD1 (5 bases). The V end lost 2 bases, the J end lost 3 bases, and 8 bases lay between the germline ends. CDR1 is SGHVS and CDR2 is FNYEAQ in the germline V gene. CDR3 size: 14 residues. Here the CDR3 reads CASSLSRDYNEQFF. DNA of the CDR3: TGTGCCAGCAGCTTATCCAGGGACTACAATGAGCAGTTCTTC.